The next 25 T cell receptor beta chains were all read from a single sample in a study of beta chain features in type 1 diabetes. Reverse transcribing all isolated RNA meant expressed TCRB transcripts were sequenced. Produced via immunoSEQ multiplex PCR; TCRdb's table is partial and in-frame only. The data contain around 340,000 clones, around a fifth of them seen just once; the ten biggest clones take up roughly 0.045%. Sequenced material: naive CD4+ T cells from blood. The receptors derive from a woman aged 18-29 years in good health.

This clone appeared a few times. The CDR3 here is CAWSAPRQGGGNTIYF. CDR3 sequence (DNA): TGTGCCTGGAGCGCTCCCCGACAGGGCGGCGGAAACACCATATATTTT. The chain recombines TRBV30 with TRBJ1-3; 7 bases are shared with TRBD1. The CDR3 runs to 16 residues. Germline CDR1 GTSNPN, CDR2 SVGIG (reference sequence). V was pared by 3 bases and J by 4 bases, with 12 bases of the junction left unmatched.

This clone turned up a few times. This CDR3 is CASSQAGLAGGHTDTQYF. CDR3 nucleotide sequence: TGTGCCAGCAGCCAAGCGGGTCTAGCGGGGGGGCACACAGATACGCAGTATTTT. V and J are TRBV4-2 and TRBJ2-3; 12 positions match TRBD2. The junction had 7 bases not matched to a gene; V was cut back by 1 base and J by 2 bases. CDR3 length equals 18 residues. Germline V gives CDR1 LGHNA, CDR2 YNFKEQ.

V usage is TRBV7-2 and J usage is TRBJ1-3; no firm D call. CDR3 length equals 13 residues. Trimming shortened V by 0 bases and J by 9 bases, and 9 bases separated the two germline ends. CDR1 SGHTA and CDR2 FQGNSA come from the germline V gene. CDR3: CASSLAEGGTIYF. As DNA, the CDR3 is TGTGCCAGCAGCTTAGCGGAGGGAGGCACCATATATTTT.

This clone came up a few times. The chain employs TRBV19 and TRBJ2-2; 7 bases match TRBD2. This CDR3 spans 13 amino acids. CDR1 and CDR2 (germline): LNHDA, SQIVND (reference sequence). Germline trimming cut 7 bases from V and 7 bases from J; bases unmatched to any gene: 6. CDR3 coding DNA: TGTGCCAGTACCCCGGCGGGGGACGGGGAGCTGTTTTTT. It is translated as CASTPAGDGELFF.

The J gene is TRBJ2-5, the V gene TRBV6-1; D might be TRBD2 (5 bases). V lost 6 bases and J lost 5, with 13 bases in between. Germline V CDR1 and CDR2: MNHNS, SASEGT. This CDR3 has 13 amino acids. CDR3 DNA sequence: TGTGCCAGCAGCAGGACTGGGTCGGAGACCCAGTACTTC. Translation gives CASSRTGSETQYF.

This clone turned up a few times. The chain couples TRBV18 to TRBJ2-3; 7 bases align to TRBD1. This CDR3 has 15 amino acids. V was pared by 3 bases and J by 1 base, with 4 bases of the junction left unmatched. Germline loops: CDR1 KGHSH, CDR2 LQKENI. CDR3 residues: CASSPTGTGTDTQYF. CDR3 nucleotide sequence: TGTGCCAGCTCACCGACAGGGACCGGCACAGATACGCAGTATTTT.

The V call is TRBV18, the J call TRBJ1-3; 9 nucleotides line up with TRBD1. J was trimmed by 0 bases and V by 1 base; bases with no gene match: 4. This CDR3 has 17 residues. The germline gives CDR1 KGHSH, CDR2 LQKENI. CDR3 in amino acids: CASSPQGTGLSGNTIYF. CDR3 DNA: TGTGCCAGCTCACCACAAGGGACAGGGCTCTCTGGAAACACCATATATTTT.

CDR3 loop: CAGTAYNEQFF. DNA for the CDR3: TGTGCCGGGACAGCCTACAATGAGCAGTTCTTC. V usage is TRBV18 and J usage is TRBJ2-1, with 7 bases that match TRBD1. CDR1 is KGHSH, CDR2 LQKENI, per germline. CDR3 length equals 11 residues. Germline trimming cut 11 bases from V and 2 bases from J; bases unmatched to any gene: 0.

The genes are TRBV4-3 and TRBJ1-2; 9 bases map to TRBD1. V lost 0 bases and J lost 8; bases outside the gene matches: 4. This CDR3 is built from 14 residues. Germline V lookup: CDR1 LGHNA, CDR2 YSLEER. The CDR3 DNA is TGCGCCAGCAGCCAAGACGACAGGGGGGACGGCTACACCTTC. Protein product: CASSQDDRGDGYTF.

The chain has TRBV7-9 and TRBJ2-5; D remains ambiguous. Trimming took off 1 base at V and 3 bases at J, with 6 bases between the two ends. This CDR3 has 13 amino acids. CDR1 and CDR2 (germline): SEHNR, FQNEAQ (reference sequence). CDR3 in DNA: TGTGCCAGCAGCTTAGTGGCAGAAGAGACCCAGTACTTC. Translation gives CASSLVAEETQYF.

The rearrangement links TRBV4-3 to TRBJ2-3; 12 bases agree with TRBD2. Germline trimming cut 4 bases from V and 0 bases from J; bases unmatched to any gene: 8. Germline V gives CDR1 LGHNA, CDR2 YSLEER. The CDR3 is made up of 18 amino acids. The CDR3 reads CASSLTSTSGGSTDTQYF. The CDR3 nucleotides read TGCGCCAGCAGCCTTACATCGACTAGCGGGGGAAGCACAGATACGCAGTATTTT.

This clone was observed a handful of times. Sequence at one end of the junction differs from germline and may be a read error. The chain recombines TRBV4-1 with TRBJ2-5; D call uncertain. There are 14 residues in the CDR3. CDR1 is MGHRA, CDR2 YSYEKL, per germline. The CDR3 DNA is TGCGCCAGCAGTCAAGATCCATTACGGGAGACCCAGTACTTC. Translated, it gives CASSQDPLRETQYF.

This clone was counted only a few times. The chain employs TRBV4-1 and TRBJ2-5; 16 positions agree with TRBD2. CDR1 MGHRA and CDR2 YSYEKL come from the germline V gene. This CDR3 comprises 18 residues. Trimming removed 2 bases from V and 5 bases from J; junction bases left unmatched: 8. DNA for the CDR3: TGCGCCAGCAGCCAAAGCCCGGGACTAGCGGGAGGGGGTGAGACCCAGTACTTC. It codes for CASSQSPGLAGGGETQYF.

V is TRBV4-1 and J is TRBJ2-5; 7 bases map to TRBD2. CDR1 MGHRA and CDR2 YSYEKL come from the germline V gene. The V and J ends lost 4 bases and 1 base, in that order; junction bases with no gene match: 6. The CDR3 consists of 15 residues. The CDR3 nucleotides are TGCGCCAGCAGCCCTGCGGGAGTCCCCCAAGAGACCCAGTACTTC. Its protein is CASSPAGVPQETQYF.

The rearrangement uses TRBV4-1 and TRBJ2-3, with D perhaps matching TRBD1 (5 bases). Germline CDR1 and CDR2: MGHRA and YSYEKL. The CDR3 length is 15 residues. V was shortened by 1 base and J by 5 bases, with 13 bases between the two germline ends. The chain's CDR3 is CASSQAQGSGDTQYF. The DNA for the CDR3 is TGCGCCAGCAGCCAAGCCCAGGGTTCCGGAGATACGCAGTATTTT.

The CDR3 DNA is TGTGCCACCAGGACGGGCGGGTCCTATAATTCACCCCTCCACTTT. Translated: CATRTGGSYNSPLHF. This rearrangement joins TRBV15 to TRBJ1-6, with no clear D. V lost 6 bases and J 1 base, leaving 10 bases between the germline ends. The CDR3 spans 15 residues. Germline loops: CDR1 LNHNV, CDR2 YYDKDF (reference sequence).

Here the CDR3 reads CASSSFSSGANVLTF. CDR3 sequence (DNA): TGTGCCAGCAGCTCTTTCTCGTCCGGGGCCAACGTCCTGACTTTC. J is TRBJ2-6 and V is TRBV5-5; D gene ambiguous. V lost 3 bases to trimming and J lost 4 bases, with 11 bases between them. The CDR3 sequence is 15 residues long. From germline, CDR1 is SGHKS and CDR2 YYEKEE (reference sequence).

This chain uses TRBV5-1 with TRBJ2-1; TRBD2 aligns across 9 bases. This CDR3 spans 15 amino acids. Germline assignment: CDR1 SGHRS and CDR2 YFSETQ. V gave up 0 bases and J gave up 5 bases; unmatched junction bases: 3. CDR3 sequence (DNA): TGCGCCAGCAGCTTGGTAGCGGGAGTTGACAATGAGCAGTTCTTC. It encodes CASSLVAGVDNEQFF.

This clone was counted a few times. The chain couples TRBV11-2 to TRBJ2-6; no definite D call. Trimming removed 5 bases at V and 4 bases at J, with 12 bases between. This CDR3 comprises 15 residues. Germline V CDR1 and CDR2: SGHAT, FQNNGV. CDR3 DNA sequence: TGTGCCAGCAGCCTAATGCTCTGGGGGGCCAACGTCCTGACTTTC. This codes for CASSLMLWGANVLTF.

This clone was detected a few times. This chain connects TRBV7-2 to TRBJ2-7; no firm D call. In germline, CDR1 is SGHTA, CDR2 FQGNSA. The CDR3 spans 12 residues. Between the trimmed V and J ends, which lost 5 bases and 4 bases, there was a span of 9 bases. The CDR3, as DNA: TGTGCCAGCAGCATAGACGGTTACGAGCAGTACTTC. It is translated as CASSIDGYEQYF.

This clone was observed a handful of times. The V and J genes are TRBV9 and TRBJ1-1; 7 positions match TRBD1. This CDR3 comprises 13 residues. Germline V gene lookup returns CDR1 SGDLS and CDR2 YYNGEE. Trimming at V came to 0 bases and at J to 5 bases, leaving 1 base not matched to a gene. CDR3 sequence: CASSVARGTEAFF. The CDR3 nucleotides are TGTGCCAGCAGCGTAGCCAGGGGGACTGAAGCTTTCTTT.

The V call is TRBV5-4, the J call TRBJ2-5, with TRBD2 matching over 8 bases. The germline V gene encodes CDR1 SGHNT and CDR2 YYREEE (reference sequence). The trim removed 2 bases at V and 5 bases at J, leaving 5 bases unmatched. The CDR3 contains 14 residues. The CDR3, as DNA: TGTGCCAGCAGCTTACAAGCTAGCGGGGAGACCCAGTACTTC. This gives the protein CASSLQASGETQYF.

This chain uses TRBV6-6 with TRBJ2-5, with D maybe TRBD1 (5 bases). Germline CDR1 MNHNY, CDR2 SVGAGI (reference sequence). This CDR3 spans 15 amino acids. The V gene lost 2 bases and the J gene lost 5 bases, with 15 bases spanning the gap. CDR3 loop: CASSYPQGSGETQYF. Here the CDR3 DNA reads TGTGCCAGCAGTTACCCTCAGGGATCCGGGGAGACCCAGTACTTC.

V is TRBV5-1 and J is TRBJ2-7; tentatively, D is TRBD1 (5 bases). Germline assignment: CDR1 SGHRS and CDR2 YFSETQ. V was pared by 2 bases and J by 6 bases, with 12 bases between. The CDR3 length is 13 residues. The CDR3 region has the DNA TGCGCCAGCAGCTTACCTGAAGGGGTCGAGCAGTACTTC. It codes for CASSLPEGVEQYF. Full variable domain (missing parts from reference TRBV5-1 and TRBJ2-7): KAGVTQTPRYLIKTRGQQVTLSCSPISGHRSVSWYQQTPGQGLQFLFEYFSETQRNKGNFPGRFSGRQFSNSRSEMNVSTLELGDSALYLCASSLPEGVEQYFGPGTRLTVT.

This chain joins TRBV30 and TRBJ2-7, with TRBD2 as a possible D gene (6 bases). Germline V gene sequence: CDR1 GTSNPN, CDR2 SVGIG (reference sequence). V gave up 4 bases and J gave up 6 bases, with 13 bases separating them. The CDR3 consists of 12 residues. Here the CDR3 DNA reads TGTGCCTGGAACTCGGGGGTCCGCGAGCAGTACTTC. Residues: CAWNSGVREQYF.